A selection of T cell receptor beta chains follows, all from one sample in a study of blood T cell repertoires in COVID-19. Here immunoSEQ multiplex PCR was the method, and the copy in TCRdb shows in-frame clones only, minus some. Of about 220,000 clones listed, roughly nine tenths are singletons. The sequenced material came from PBMCs or T cells enriched from blood (not recorded which). The receptor set was obtained from a woman aged 18-29 years in a cohort exposed to, infected with or recovered from COVID-19 (not recorded which). The CDR3 runs from the conserved cysteine through the conserved F or W. Each record gives: CDR3 protein, CDR3 DNA, clone size, D gene, V gene, J gene. The D gene is left open where the match is weak. The listing skips clone size in some rows; elsewhere it reads once, few, many or a size class.

CASSLLGGPSTDTQYF	TGCGCCAGCAGCTTGCTAGGGGGACCTAGCACAGATACGCAGTATTTT	-	-	TRBV5-1	TRBJ2-3
CASSGTGDSPLHF	TGTGCCAGCTCAGGGACAGGGGATTCACCCCTCCACTTT	-	TRBD1	TRBV18	TRBJ1-6
CASSPLTGVENYGYTF	TGTGCCAGCTCACCCCTCACAGGGGTGGAAAACTATGGCTACACCTTC	-	TRBD1	TRBV18	TRBJ1-2
CASADRLNYGYTF	TGTGCCAGCGCGGACAGGCTTAACTATGGCTACACCTTC	-	TRBD1	TRBV27	TRBJ1-2
CASSITGTGSEAFF	TGTGCCAGTAGTATTACCGGGACAGGGTCTGAAGCTTTCTTT	-	TRBD1	TRBV19	TRBJ1-1
CASSLVDYNSPLHF	TGTGCCAGCAGCTTAGTAGACTATAATTCACCCCTCCACTTT	once	-	TRBV11-2	TRBJ1-6
CASIKSAGQVHNQPQHF	TGTGCCAGCATTAAGTCCGCGGGACAGGTACACAATCAGCCCCAGCATTTT	-	TRBD1	TRBV27	TRBJ1-5
CASSLEAGGRGYTF	TGTGCCAGCAGCTTAGAAGCGGGGGGGCGCGGCTACACCTTC	-	-	TRBV5-4	TRBJ1-2
CASSSSGPPEKLFF	TGTGCCAGCAGTAGTTCGGGTCCTCCTGAAAAACTGTTTTTT	-	-	TRBV2	TRBJ1-4
CAILQGQPYEQYF	TGTGCCATTCTACAAGGACAGCCCTACGAGCAGTACTTC	-	-	TRBV2	TRBJ2-7
CATGWEGEGGGTINEQFF	TGTGCCACCGGCTGGGAGGGTGAAGGCGGCGGGACTATCAATGAGCAGTTCTTC	-	TRBD2	TRBV24-1	TRBJ2-1
CASSASILANTGELFF	TGTGCCAGCAGCGCATCAATACTAGCGAACACCGGGGAGCTGTTTTTT	-	-	TRBV7-9	TRBJ2-2
CASSPRGTVYEQYF	TGCGCCAGCAGCCCTAGGGGGACAGTCTACGAGCAGTACTTC	-	TRBD1	TRBV5-1	TRBJ2-7
CASSPSDLQETQYF	TGTGCCAGCTCACCCTCAGACTTACAAGAGACCCAGTACTTC	-	-	TRBV18	TRBJ2-5
CAISAQLDTEAFF	TGTGCCATCAGTGCCCAGTTGGACACTGAAGCTTTCTTT	-	-	TRBV10-3	TRBJ1-1
CSVEGLAGWGGETQYF	TGCAGCGTTGAGGGACTAGCGGGATGGGGTGGAGAGACCCAGTACTTC	-	TRBD2	TRBV29-1	TRBJ2-5
CASSPRTGGTYEQYF	TGTGCCAGCAGCCCCCGGACAGGAGGCACCTACGAGCAGTACTTC	-	TRBD1	TRBV3-1/TRBV3-2	TRBJ2-7
CATSRGALSGGATDTQYF	TGTGCCACCAGCAGAGGGGCGTTGAGCGGGGGGGCCACAGATACGCAGTATTTT	-	TRBD2	TRBV15	TRBJ2-3
CASSPRTGETYEQYF	TGCGCCAGCAGCCCCAGGACAGGGGAAACCTACGAGCAGTACTTC	-	TRBD1	TRBV5-1	TRBJ2-7
CASIGTSPSTDTQYF	TGTGCCAGCATTGGGACTAGCCCTAGCACAGATACGCAGTATTTT	many	TRBD2	TRBV2	TRBJ2-3
CASSQDPQINEQYF	TGTGCCAGCAGCCAAGATCCACAGATAAACGAGCAGTACTTC	-	-	TRBV4-2	TRBJ2-7
CASSFLPTGSYEQYF	TGTGCCAGCAGCTTCCTCCCGACAGGGTCATACGAGCAGTACTTC	-	TRBD1	TRBV11-3	TRBJ2-7
CASSFQRPISETQYF	TGTGCCAGCAGCTTTCAGAGGCCCATTAGCGAGACCCAGTACTTC	-	-	TRBV3-1/TRBV3-2	TRBJ2-5
CASSLGRVSPLHF	TGTGCCAGCAGCCTGGGGAGGGTTTCACCCCTCCACTTT	-	-	TRBV3-1/TRBV3-2	TRBJ1-6
CASSLVNSNTEAFF	TGTGCCAGCAGCTTAGTTAACTCGAACACTGAAGCTTTCTTT	-	-	TRBV7-2	TRBJ1-1
CASSPETGINEKLFF	TGCGCCAGCAGCCCCGAGACAGGGATTAATGAAAAACTGTTTTTT	-	TRBD1	TRBV5-1	TRBJ1-4
CSVADPELAGDTDTQYF	TGCAGCGTTGCTGACCCCGAACTAGCGGGGGACACAGATACGCAGTATTTT	-	TRBD2	TRBV29-1	TRBJ2-3
CASSKDRDTRIF	TGTGCCAGCAGCAAAGATCGGGACACTAGAATCTTC	-	-	TRBV21-1	TRBJ2-1
CASSQHEKGFYEQYF	TGTGCCAGCAGTCAACACGAAAAGGGGTTCTACGAGCAGTACTTC	-	-	TRBV7-6	TRBJ2-7
CASSRPGQIARGANVLTF	TGTGCCAGCAGCCGACCGGGACAGATAGCGAGGGGGGCCAACGTCCTGACTTTC	-	TRBD1	TRBV11-2	TRBJ2-6
CASSSRTATEAFF	TGCGCCAGCAGCTCAAGGACAGCGACTGAAGCTTTCTTT	-	-	TRBV5-1	TRBJ1-1
CASTPGGAHTDTQYF	TGTGCCAGCACCCCGGGGGGGGCCCACACAGATACGCAGTATTTT	-	TRBD2	TRBV7-6	TRBJ2-3
CASSVGRGSYTF	TGTGCCAGCAGCGTAGGAAGGGGGAGCTACACCTTC	-	-	TRBV9	TRBJ1-2
CASSLTRGRNSPLHF	TGTGCCAGCAGTTTAACAAGGGGCCGAAATTCACCCCTCCACTTT	-	-	TRBV28	TRBJ1-6
CASSLVVAENTEAFF	TGTGCCAGCAGCTTGGTCGTGGCAGAGAACACTGAAGCTTTCTTT	-	-	TRBV5-8	TRBJ1-1
CASSQQTRGNEQFF	TGCGCCAGCAGCCAACAGACCAGGGGTAATGAGCAGTTCTTC	-	-	TRBV5-1	TRBJ2-1
CASSQDSSGSIYEQYF	TGTGCCAGCAGCCAAGATTCTAGCGGGAGTATCTACGAGCAGTACTTC	-	TRBD2	TRBV4-2	TRBJ2-7
CASSYSRGEHRLHF	TGTGCCAGCAGTTACTCGAGAGGTGAACACCGGCTCCACTTT	-	-	TRBV6-5	TRBJ1-6
CASSLDRAFTGGYTDTQYF	TGTGCCAGCAGCTTAGATCGTGCGTTTACAGGGGGCTACACAGATACGCAGTATTTT	-	TRBD1	TRBV11-2	TRBJ2-3
CASKQGAFLGGYTF	TGTGCCAGCAAACAGGGGGCGTTTTTAGGCGGCTACACCTTC	-	TRBD1	TRBV6-5	TRBJ1-2
CATSIQGMDGYTF	TGTGCCACCAGTATTCAGGGAATGGATGGCTACACCTTC	-	-	TRBV15	TRBJ1-2
CASSQGPSYGYTF	TGTGCCAGCAGCCAAGGGCCTAGCTATGGCTACACCTTC	-	-	TRBV14	TRBJ1-2
CAAAWSMNTEAFF	TGTGCCGCCGCGTGGAGCATGAACACTGAAGCTTTCTTT	-	-	TRBV19	TRBJ1-1
CASSQDTSYGYTF	TGTGCCAGCAGCCAGGACACCTCCTATGGCTACACCTTC	-	-	TRBV5-6	TRBJ1-2
CASSEAGQGADTQYF	TGTGCCAGCAGTGAAGCGGGGCAGGGGGCAGATACGCAGTATTTT	-	TRBD1	TRBV2	TRBJ2-3
CASSQVAGYEKLFF	TGTGCCAGCAGCCAAGTTGCAGGATATGAAAAACTGTTTTTT	-	-	TRBV3-1/TRBV3-2	TRBJ1-4
CATTVGTGYNEQFF	TGTGCCACCACAGTCGGGACTGGCTACAATGAGCAGTTCTTC	-	-	TRBV15	TRBJ2-1
CASSSPGQGYEQYF	TGTGCCAGCAGCTCGCCGGGACAGGGGTACGAGCAGTACTTC	-	TRBD1	TRBV7-8	TRBJ2-7